This paragraph covers one T cell receptor (beta chain) sequence. Its cognate antigen is unknown. Repertoires were generated with immunoSEQ multiplex PCR, while TCRdb's copy carries only in-frame clones and drops some. The profile covers 1.6 million or so clones, with around 97% appearing a single time and more than 0.9% taken by the ten largest. This entry comes from a study of shared clonotypes between healthy human individuals. Study results and caveats: Generation probability values for non-shared clonotypes were lower than those for clonotypes shared by all four donors.

A CD45RA+ naive subset and a CD45RA-negative memory subset were split from CD4+ cells. The clonotype originates from a man between 25 and 39 years old in good health. The sequenced sample was naive CD4+ T cells sorted from blood. Documented subset: CD45RA+ positively selected.

CDR3 DNA sequence: TGCGCCAGCAGCTCGCCGTTAGGGAGCGGGAGTAAATTCTCCTACAATGAGCAGTTCTTC. Its translation: CASSSPLGSGSKFSYNEQFF. The V and J genes are TRBV5-1 and TRBJ2-1; 8 bases fit TRBD2. V lost 3 bases to trimming and J lost 0 bases; unmatched junction nucleotides: 17. The CDR3 loop spans 20 amino acids. CDR1 and CDR2 (germline): SGHRS, YFSETQ.